Listed below are T cell receptor beta chains from one sample, sequenced in a study of T cells after yellow fever vaccination. TCRdb independently ran MiXCR on the 5' RACE reads; one entry per CDR3 protein. The sample includes 130,000 or so distinct CDR3 sequences, approximately 14% seen only once; the top ten take roughly 44%. The input for sequencing was CD8+ T cells sorted from PBMCs, taken 5 days after the yellow fever booster vaccination. The receptors originated from a man younger than 30 who received the YFV17D yellow fever vaccine. Each CDR3 is given without its conserved first and last residue.

J gene: TRBJ2-3
V gene: TRBV4-2
CDR3 protein: ASSQDQGTGGLSTDTQY

J gene: TRBJ2-3
V gene: TRBV27
CDR3 protein: ASSFGLAGVNTQY

J gene: TRBJ2-2
V gene: TRBV7-9
CDR3 protein: ASPSENTGELF

J gene: TRBJ2-3
V gene: TRBV7-9
CDR3 protein: ASRVDKTYLTDTQY

J gene: TRBJ2-6
V gene: TRBV7-9
CDR3 protein: ATTGETGANVLT

J gene: TRBJ1-5
V gene: TRBV12-3/TRBV12-4
CDR3 protein: ASSLGLGLNQPQH

J gene: TRBJ2-1
V gene: TRBV7-9
CDR3 protein: ASSPRQKDEQF

J gene: TRBJ2-5
V gene: TRBV7-2
CDR3 protein: ASSRTGSQETQY

J gene: TRBJ2-2
V gene: TRBV7-6
CDR3 protein: ASSSTSGGPNTGELF

J gene: TRBJ2-5
V gene: TRBV29-1
CDR3 protein: SVEEEVGDETQY

J gene: TRBJ2-7
V gene: TRBV4-1
CDR3 protein: ASSQDQATYEQY

J gene: TRBJ2-7
V gene: TRBV25-1
CDR3 protein: ASSPGWINRGYEQY

J gene: TRBJ2-2
V gene: TRBV20-1
CDR3 protein: SARNRDRGFGGELF

J gene: TRBJ2-2
V gene: TRBV5-1
CDR3 protein: ASSTGPGPWELF

J gene: TRBJ2-7
V gene: TRBV4-3
CDR3 protein: ASSAYQGESYEQY

J gene: TRBJ2-3
V gene: TRBV10-3
CDR3 protein: AISDPPGATDTQY

J gene: TRBJ2-1
V gene: TRBV6-4
CDR3 protein: ASSEGSLYNEQF

J gene: TRBJ1-2
V gene: TRBV7-6
CDR3 protein: ASSLGRQRGYT

J gene: TRBJ1-4
V gene: TRBV6-6
CDR3 protein: ASSYSSGGNEKLF

J gene: TRBJ2-5
V gene: TRBV11-2
CDR3 protein: ASGWPGETQY

J gene: TRBJ1-5
V gene: TRBV15
CDR3 protein: ATSREGSYQPQH

J gene: TRBJ2-5
V gene: TRBV6-5
CDR3 protein: ASSSGQGAQETQY

J gene: TRBJ2-1
V gene: TRBV5-4
CDR3 protein: ASNGALNEQF

J gene: TRBJ2-2
V gene: TRBV7-6
CDR3 protein: ASSIRDRGPGELF

J gene: TRBJ2-1
V gene: TRBV2
CDR3 protein: ASSGGTSGGRGLYNEQF

J gene: TRBJ2-7
V gene: TRBV4-1
CDR3 protein: ASRPESGREQY

J gene: TRBJ2-1
V gene: TRBV11-3
CDR3 protein: ASSSPPGTGGNNEQF

J gene: TRBJ2-3
V gene: TRBV5-1
CDR3 protein: ASSLVQYGTDTQY

J gene: TRBJ1-2
V gene: TRBV21-1
CDR3 protein: ARRDIRNVPGYT

J gene: TRBJ2-3
V gene: TRBV7-8
CDR3 protein: ASSPFRTSEADTQY

J gene: TRBJ2-7
V gene: TRBV29-1
CDR3 protein: SVVGAANGVYEQY

J gene: TRBJ1-2
V gene: TRBV11-2
CDR3 protein: ASSFGARGYGYT

J gene: TRBJ2-3
V gene: TRBV4-2
CDR3 protein: ASSQVGGDRTDTQY

J gene: TRBJ2-2
V gene: TRBV7-2
CDR3 protein: ASSLVSNTGELF

J gene: TRBJ2-3
V gene: TRBV4-1
CDR3 protein: ASSLLSGLGTDTQY

J gene: TRBJ1-2
V gene: TRBV6-5
CDR3 protein: ASSYRADIYGYT

J gene: TRBJ2-7
V gene: TRBV19
CDR3 protein: ASSIRAAWEQY

J gene: TRBJ1-4
V gene: TRBV9
CDR3 protein: ASSAQDWANEKLF

J gene: TRBJ1-1
V gene: TRBV12-3/TRBV12-4
CDR3 protein: ASTRGLNTEAF

J gene: TRBJ1-2
V gene: TRBV29-1
CDR3 protein: SSSGANYGYT

J gene: TRBJ2-4
V gene: TRBV7-8
CDR3 protein: ASSLGISDIQY

J gene: TRBJ1-4
V gene: TRBV7-6
CDR3 protein: ASSFNRDKQKLF

J gene: TRBJ2-1
V gene: TRBV15
CDR3 protein: ATSRDPTSDNEQF

J gene: TRBJ2-1
V gene: TRBV7-2
CDR3 protein: ASSQPLVAGGQNEQF

J gene: TRBJ1-2
V gene: TRBV9
CDR3 protein: ASSVNPDLYGYT

J gene: TRBJ1-1
V gene: TRBV28
CDR3 protein: ASSLLGGDTEAF